This T cell receptor (beta chain) is drawn from a study of T cell changes during pregnancy in multiple sclerosis. The protocol was immunoSEQ multiplex PCR, while the TCRdb copy is restricted to in-frame clones and leaves out a portion. The data contain around 62,000 clones, 70% to 90% of them singletons. Germline CDR1 and CDR2: SQVTM and ANQGSEA. Trimming removed 5 bases from V and 8 bases from J, with 9 bases in between. The CDR3 extends over 11 amino acids. This clonotype originated in a female donor with multiple sclerosis, enrolled in a pregnancy study. J is TRBJ1-4 and V is TRBV29-1, with D perhaps matching TRBD1 (6 bases). The specimen comprised peripheral blood, sampled in the first trimester of pregnancy. This chain's CDR3 is CSVPQGEKLFF. DNA for the CDR3: TGCAGCGTTCCCCAGGGGGAAAAACTGTTTTTT.